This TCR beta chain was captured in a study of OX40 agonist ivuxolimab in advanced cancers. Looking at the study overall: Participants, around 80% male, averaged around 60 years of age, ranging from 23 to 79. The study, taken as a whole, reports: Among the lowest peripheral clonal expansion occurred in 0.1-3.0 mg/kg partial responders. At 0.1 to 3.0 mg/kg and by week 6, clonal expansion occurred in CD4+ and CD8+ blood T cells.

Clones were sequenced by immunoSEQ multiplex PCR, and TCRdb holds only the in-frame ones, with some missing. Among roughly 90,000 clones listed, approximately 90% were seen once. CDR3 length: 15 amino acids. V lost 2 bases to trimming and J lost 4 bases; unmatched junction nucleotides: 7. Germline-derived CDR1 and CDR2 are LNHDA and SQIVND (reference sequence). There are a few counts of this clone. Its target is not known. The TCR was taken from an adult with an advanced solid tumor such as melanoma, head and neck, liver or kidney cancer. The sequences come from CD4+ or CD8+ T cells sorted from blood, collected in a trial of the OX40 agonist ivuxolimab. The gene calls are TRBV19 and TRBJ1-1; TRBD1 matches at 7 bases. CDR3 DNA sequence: TGTGCCAGTAGTATAAACAGGGGAGGTGGCACTGAAGCTTTCTTT. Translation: CASSINRGGGTEAFF.